These 18 T cell receptor beta chains were sequenced from one sample in a study of Ad26.COV2.S vaccination and SARS-CoV-2 variants. Treatment here: some 20 received Ad26.COV2.S at low or high dose, single or two shots; 5 received placebo; per-sample allocation not given. Day 63 following the first vaccine or placebo injection was when the samples were taken. The assay was immunoSEQ multiplex PCR, and TCRdb's table has in-frame clones only and misses some. The sample includes around 320,000 clones, 85% to 90% of them seen just once. Specimen: peripheral blood, collected in a trial of Ad26.COV2.S vaccine versus placebo. The source of these receptors is a person between 18 and 65 years old who received the Ad26.COV2.S COVID-19 vaccine or a placebo.

V usage is TRBV10-3 and J usage is TRBJ2-2; 11 bases are a match to TRBD2. The CDR3 loop spans 16 amino acids. Germline V lookup: CDR1 ENHRY, CDR2 SYGVKD. With V trimmed by 6 bases and J by 4 bases, 7 bases remained unmatched. In DNA form, the CDR3 reads TGTGCCATCAGCGAGAGTAGCGGGGGGGCCACCGGGGAGCTGTTTTTT. It specifies CAISESSGGATGELFF.

The chain is built from TRBV9 and TRBJ2-3; D gene uncertain. This CDR3 is 14 amino acids long. Trimming stripped 0 bases from V and 0 bases from J, with 5 bases between. Looked up from germline, CDR1 is SGDLS and CDR2 is YYNGEE. The CDR3 sequence: CASSVAQSTDTQYF. CDR3 nucleotides: TGTGCCAGCAGCGTAGCCCAGAGCACAGATACGCAGTATTTT.

The V and J genes are TRBV4-3 and TRBJ2-1; D is possibly TRBD2 (6 bases). V shed 0 bases and J shed 13 bases, with 13 bases lying between them. The CDR3 is made up of 13 amino acids. The germline V gene encodes CDR1 LGHNA and CDR2 YSLEER. CDR3: CASSQDRVGTQFF. CDR3 sequence (DNA): TGCGCCAGCAGCCAAGATAGGGTCGGGACTCAGTTCTTC.

The chain recombines TRBV4-1 with TRBJ1-6; D perhaps matches TRBD1 (5 bases). The V gene lost 4 bases and the J gene lost 0 bases, with 19 bases spanning the gap. This CDR3 is built from 19 residues. CDR1 is MGHRA, CDR2 YSYEKL, per germline. The DNA for the CDR3 is TGCGCCAGCAGCCGGACGATCAACAGGTTGAGCTCCTATAATTCACCCCTCCACTTT. Translation: CASSRTINRLSSYNSPLHF.

The chain recombines TRBV4-2 with TRBJ2-1; maybe TRBD1 (5 bases). This CDR3 region has 16 residues. CDR1 and CDR2 from the germline V gene are LGHNA and YNFKEQ. With 0 bases removed from V and 5 bases from J, the gap between germline ends came to 14 bases. The CDR3 sequence is CASSQEGNLRDNEQFF. CDR3 in DNA: TGTGCCAGCAGCCAAGAGGGGAACCTCAGGGACAATGAGCAGTTCTTC.

The genes are TRBV5-5 and TRBJ1-4; D not resolved. Germline assignment: CDR1 SGHKS and CDR2 YYEKEE (reference sequence). This CDR3 spans 15 amino acids. The V end was cut by 0 bases, the J end by 5 bases, with 11 bases between. As DNA, the CDR3 is TGTGCCAGCAGCTTGGAGGGTATGCCGAATGAAAAACTGTTTTTT. This translates into CASSLEGMPNEKLFF.

The chain recombines TRBV6-5 with TRBJ2-7, with D possibly being TRBD1 (6 bases). Trimming stripped 7 bases from V and 0 bases from J, with 13 bases between. In germline, CDR1 is MNHEY, CDR2 SVGAGI. The CDR3 runs 14 residues. This CDR3 reads CASIGGAGSYEQYF. The CDR3, as DNA: TGTGCCAGCATTGGGGGCGCCGGCTCCTACGAGCAGTACTTC.

The chain employs TRBV7-6 and TRBJ2-5, with D possibly matching TRBD2 (5 bases). The CDR3 contains 15 residues. The germline V and J ends were trimmed by 5 bases and 5 bases, with 18 bases remaining between them. Germline CDR1 reads SGHVS; CDR2 reads FNYEAQ. The DNA of the CDR3 is TGTGCCAGCAGCCAACTTCCCACTAGTCTCGAGACCCAGTACTTC. It encodes CASSQLPTSLETQYF.

V usage is TRBV10-3 and J usage is TRBJ2-7, with D possibly being TRBD2 (6 bases). Germline V gives CDR1 ENHRY, CDR2 SYGVKD. The CDR3 has 12 amino acids. Trimming removed 1 base from V and 11 bases from J, with 12 bases in between. DNA for the CDR3: TGTGCCATCAGTGAGTTGGAGGGGTCAGAGTACTTC. This codes for CAISELEGSEYF.

The gene calls are TRBV4-1 and TRBJ2-3; D unclear. Trimming removed 1 base from V and 10 bases from J, with 12 bases in between. The CDR3 loop spans 13 amino acids. Germline assignment: CDR1 MGHRA and CDR2 YSYEKL. The CDR3 DNA reads as TGCGCCAGCAGCCAAGCCGGCTTGAATTCGCAGTATTTT. This codes for CASSQAGLNSQYF.

This clone occurred a few times. The chain recombines TRBV2 with TRBJ1-5; 8 bases are a match to TRBD1. Germline lookup yields CDR1 SNHLY and CDR2 FYNNEI. The V and J ends lost 4 bases and 5 bases, in that order; junction bases with no gene match: 4. This CDR3 is built from 14 residues. The CDR3: CASSASDRDQPQHF. For the CDR3, the DNA is TGTGCCAGCAGTGCCTCGGACAGGGATCAGCCCCAGCATTTT.

The DNA of the CDR3 is TGTGCCAGCAGCCAAGAAGGGGGGACAAATAACGGAGCTTTCTTT. This translates into CASSQEGGTNNGAFF. J is TRBJ1-1 and V is TRBV14; perhaps TRBD1 as D (6 bases). CDR1 is SGHDN, CDR2 FVKESK, per germline. The V end lost 0 bases, the J end lost 10 bases, and 18 bases lay between the germline ends. This CDR3 contains 15 residues.

As DNA, the CDR3 is TGTGCCAGCAGCTTAGGTATGGGCGGCGAGCAGTACTTC. Translated, it gives CASSLGMGGEQYF. The chain combines TRBV7-2 with TRBJ2-7; D remains unclear. CDR3 length: 13 amino acids. The V gene lost 1 base and the J gene lost 6 bases, with 10 bases spanning the gap. Germline lookup yields CDR1 SGHTA and CDR2 FQGNSA.

This chain links TRBV7-9 with TRBJ1-1, with D unclear. Looked up from germline, CDR1 is SEHNR and CDR2 is FQNEAQ (reference sequence). The germline V and J ends were trimmed by 0 bases and 1 base, with 6 bases remaining between them. The CDR3 spans 14 residues. CDR3 region: CASSLAVGNTEAFF. The CDR3 DNA reads as TGTGCCAGCAGCTTAGCTGTAGGGAACACTGAAGCTTTCTTT.

This clone was recorded only once. This sequence joins TRBV5-6 and TRBJ1-5, with TRBD1 matching 9 bases. The V gene's germline CDR1 is SGHDT and CDR2 YYEEEE. Unmatched junction bases numbered 9, after V lost 4 bases and J lost 7 bases. This CDR3 contains 15 residues. This chain's CDR3 is CASSRTGGLIQPQHF. Written as DNA, the CDR3 is TGTGCCAGCAGCCGCACAGGGGGCTTGATCCAGCCCCAGCATTTT.

The rearrangement uses TRBV7-9 and TRBJ1-2; the D gene is possibly TRBD1 (5 bases). Germline V lookup: CDR1 SEHNR, CDR2 FQNEAQ (reference sequence). The ends were cut back, 4 bases at V and 6 bases at J, with 9 bases in the middle. There are 12 residues in the CDR3. Here the CDR3 DNA reads TGTGCCAGCAGCTACTCAGGGAATGGCTACACCTTC. It yields the protein CASSYSGNGYTF.

The chain carries TRBV30 and TRBJ1-6, with 7 bases that match TRBD1. J was trimmed by 10 bases and V by 0 bases; bases with no gene match: 9. Germline CDR1 reads GTSNPN; CDR2 reads SVGIG (reference sequence). The CDR3 runs to 15 residues. The CDR3 coding sequence is TGTGCCTGGAGTGTACAGAGACAGGGAGGCTCACCCCTCCACTTT. This sequence encodes CAWSVQRQGGSPLHF.

The chain joins TRBV30 to TRBJ1-2; D gene unclear. The CDR3 contains 12 residues. With 2 bases removed from V and 0 bases from J, the gap between germline ends came to 4 bases. Germline CDR1 and CDR2: GTSNPN and SVGIG (reference sequence). The CDR3 DNA follows: TGTGCCTGGAGTCCCTCTAACTATGGCTACACCTTC. Translated, it gives CAWSPSNYGYTF.